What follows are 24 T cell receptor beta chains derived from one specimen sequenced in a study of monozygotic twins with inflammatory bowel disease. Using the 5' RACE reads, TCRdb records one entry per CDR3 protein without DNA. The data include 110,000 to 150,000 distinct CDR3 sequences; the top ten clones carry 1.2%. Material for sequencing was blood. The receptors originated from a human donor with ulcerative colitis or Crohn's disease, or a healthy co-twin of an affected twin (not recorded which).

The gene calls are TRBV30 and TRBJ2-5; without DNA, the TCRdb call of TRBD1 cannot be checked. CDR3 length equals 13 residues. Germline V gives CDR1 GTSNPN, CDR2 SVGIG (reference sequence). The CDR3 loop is CAWSWQGVETQYF.

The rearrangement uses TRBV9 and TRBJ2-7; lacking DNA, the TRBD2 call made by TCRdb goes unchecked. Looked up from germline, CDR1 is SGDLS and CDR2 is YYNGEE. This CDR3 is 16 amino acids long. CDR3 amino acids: CASSEGPSGSSYEQYF.

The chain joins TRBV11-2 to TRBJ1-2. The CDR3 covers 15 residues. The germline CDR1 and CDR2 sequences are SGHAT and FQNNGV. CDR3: CASSRGTPSTHGYTF.

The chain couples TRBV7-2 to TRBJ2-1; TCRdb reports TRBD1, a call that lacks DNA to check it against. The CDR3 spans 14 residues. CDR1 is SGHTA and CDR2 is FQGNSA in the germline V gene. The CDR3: CASTPQGSRNEQFF.

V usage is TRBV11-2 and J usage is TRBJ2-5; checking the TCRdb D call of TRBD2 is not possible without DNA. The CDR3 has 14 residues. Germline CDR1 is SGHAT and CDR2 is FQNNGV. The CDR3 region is CASSFSGNQETQYF.

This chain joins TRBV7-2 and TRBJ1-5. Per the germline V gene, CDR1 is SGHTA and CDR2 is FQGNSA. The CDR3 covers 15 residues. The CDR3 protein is CASSYDAEGNQPQHF. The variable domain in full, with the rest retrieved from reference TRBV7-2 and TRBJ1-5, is GAGVSQSPSNKVTEKGKDVELRCDPISGHTALYWYRQSLGQGLEFLIYFQGNSAPDKSGLPSDRFSAERTGGSVSTLTIQRTQQEDSAVYLCASSYDAEGNQPQHFGDGTRLSIL.

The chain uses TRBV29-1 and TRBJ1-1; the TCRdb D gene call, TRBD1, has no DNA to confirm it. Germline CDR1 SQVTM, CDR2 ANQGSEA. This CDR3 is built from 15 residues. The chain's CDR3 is CSAITPGQFRSEAFF.

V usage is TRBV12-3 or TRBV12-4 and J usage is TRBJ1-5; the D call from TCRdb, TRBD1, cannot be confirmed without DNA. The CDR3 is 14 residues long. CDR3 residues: CASSLGIDQGPQHF.

Here the CDR3 reads CASTLMGSPTQYF. The rearrangement joins TRBV5-5 to TRBJ2-5; TCRdb's assignment of TRBD1 cannot be checked, as there is no DNA. The CDR3 length is 13 residues. Germline V CDR1 and CDR2: SGHKS, YYEKEE (reference sequence).

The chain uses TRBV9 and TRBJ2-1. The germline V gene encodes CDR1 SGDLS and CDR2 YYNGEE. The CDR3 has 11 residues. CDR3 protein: CASSNTYEQFF.

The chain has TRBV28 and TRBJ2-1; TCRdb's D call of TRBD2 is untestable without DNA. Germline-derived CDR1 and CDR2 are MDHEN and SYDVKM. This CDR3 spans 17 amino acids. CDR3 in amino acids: CASSLGEGPAGGNEQFF.

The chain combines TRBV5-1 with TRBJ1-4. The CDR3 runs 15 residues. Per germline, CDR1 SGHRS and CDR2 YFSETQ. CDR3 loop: CASSWAGTANEKLFF.

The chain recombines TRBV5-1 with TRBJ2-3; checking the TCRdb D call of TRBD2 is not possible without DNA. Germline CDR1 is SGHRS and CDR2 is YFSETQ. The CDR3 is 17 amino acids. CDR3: CASSLLRLAGATDTQYF.

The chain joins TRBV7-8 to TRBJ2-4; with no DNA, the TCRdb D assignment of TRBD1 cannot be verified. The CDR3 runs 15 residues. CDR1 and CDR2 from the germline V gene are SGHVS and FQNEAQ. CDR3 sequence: CASSKGGQEKNIQYF.

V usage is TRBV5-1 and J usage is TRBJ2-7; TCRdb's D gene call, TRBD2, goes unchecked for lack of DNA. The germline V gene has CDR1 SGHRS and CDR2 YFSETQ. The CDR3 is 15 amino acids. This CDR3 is CASSLEGRSHYEQYF. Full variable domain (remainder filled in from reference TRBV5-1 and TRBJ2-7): KAGVTQTPRYLIKTRGQQVTLSCSPISGHRSVSWYQQTPGQGLQFLFEYFSETQRNKGNFPGRFSGRQFSNSRSEMNVSTLELGDSALYLCASSLEGRSHYEQYFGPGTRLTVT.

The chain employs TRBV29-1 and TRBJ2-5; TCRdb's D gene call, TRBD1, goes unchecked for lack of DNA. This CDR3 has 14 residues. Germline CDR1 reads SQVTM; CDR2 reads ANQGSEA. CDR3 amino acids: CSVGTGWNQETQYF.

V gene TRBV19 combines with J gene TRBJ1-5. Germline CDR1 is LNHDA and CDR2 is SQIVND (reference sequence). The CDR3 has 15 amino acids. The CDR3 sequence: CASIVRVNSNQPQHF. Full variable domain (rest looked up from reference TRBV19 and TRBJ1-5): DGGITQSPKYLFRKEGQNVTLSCEQNLNHDAMYWYRQDPGQGLRLIYYSQIVNDFQKGDIAEGYSVSREKKESFPLTVTSAQKNPTAFYLCASIVRVNSNQPQHFGDGTRLSIL.

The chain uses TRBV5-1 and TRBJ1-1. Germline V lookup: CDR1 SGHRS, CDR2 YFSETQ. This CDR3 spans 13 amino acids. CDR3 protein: CASSPQPNTEAFF.

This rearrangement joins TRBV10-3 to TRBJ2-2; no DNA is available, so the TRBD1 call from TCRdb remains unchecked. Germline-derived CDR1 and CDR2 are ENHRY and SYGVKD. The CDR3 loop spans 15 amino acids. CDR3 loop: CAIRRDAANTGELFF.

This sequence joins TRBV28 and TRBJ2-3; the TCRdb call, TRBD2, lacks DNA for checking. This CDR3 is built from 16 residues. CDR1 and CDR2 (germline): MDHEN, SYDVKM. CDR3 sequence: CASRGESRTTTDTQYF.

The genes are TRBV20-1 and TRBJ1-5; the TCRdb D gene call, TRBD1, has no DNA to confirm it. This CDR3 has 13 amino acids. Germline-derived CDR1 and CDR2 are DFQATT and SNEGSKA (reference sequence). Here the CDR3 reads CSARWGGNQPQHF.

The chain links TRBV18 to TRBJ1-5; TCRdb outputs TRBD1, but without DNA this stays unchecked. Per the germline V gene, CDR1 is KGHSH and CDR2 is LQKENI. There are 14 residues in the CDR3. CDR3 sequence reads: CASSPSRGNQPQHF.

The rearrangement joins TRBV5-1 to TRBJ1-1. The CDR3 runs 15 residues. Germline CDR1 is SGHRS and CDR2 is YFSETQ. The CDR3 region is CASSLEAGVNTEAFF.

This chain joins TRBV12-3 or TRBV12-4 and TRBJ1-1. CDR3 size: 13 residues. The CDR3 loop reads CASSFSDNTEAFF.